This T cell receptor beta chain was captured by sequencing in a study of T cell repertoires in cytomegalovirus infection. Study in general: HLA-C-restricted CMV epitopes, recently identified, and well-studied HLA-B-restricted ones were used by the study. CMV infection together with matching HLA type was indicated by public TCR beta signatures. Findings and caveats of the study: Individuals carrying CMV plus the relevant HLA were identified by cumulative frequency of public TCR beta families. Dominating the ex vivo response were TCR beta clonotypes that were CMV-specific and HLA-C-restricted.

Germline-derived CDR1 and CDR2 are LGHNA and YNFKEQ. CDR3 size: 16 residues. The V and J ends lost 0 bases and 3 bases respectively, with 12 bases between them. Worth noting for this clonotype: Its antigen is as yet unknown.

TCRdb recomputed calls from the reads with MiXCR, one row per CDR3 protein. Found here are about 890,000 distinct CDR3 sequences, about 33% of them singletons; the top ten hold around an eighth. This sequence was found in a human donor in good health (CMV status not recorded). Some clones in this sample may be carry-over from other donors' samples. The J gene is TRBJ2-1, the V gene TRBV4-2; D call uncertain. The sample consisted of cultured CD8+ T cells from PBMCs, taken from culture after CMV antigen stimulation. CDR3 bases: TGTGCCAGCAGCCAAGAGGAGAGCGCCAACTACAATGAGCAGTTCTTC. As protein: CASSQEESANYNEQFF.